Reported below is one TCR beta chain. Method: immunoSEQ multiplex PCR; TCRdb's copy keeps in-frame clones and lacks some. The data hold around 67,000 clones, with over 70% observed a single time. Unmatched junction bases numbered 1, after V lost 8 bases and J lost 2 bases. CDR3 length equals 13 residues. Per the germline V gene, CDR1 is SNHLY and CDR2 is FYNNEI. These data come from a study of OX40 agonist ivuxolimab in advanced cancers. In the study overall: Participants averaged around 60 years of age (range 23 to 79) and were around 83% male. Prior anti-PD-1, anti-PD-L1 or anti-CTLA-4 therapy was allowed; about 39% had some.

The chain recombines TRBV2 with TRBJ2-1, with 9 positions matching TRBD1. This TCR was sampled from an adult with an advanced solid tumor such as melanoma, head and neck, liver or kidney cancer. Source: CD4+ or CD8+ T cells sorted from blood, taken in a trial of the OX40 agonist ivuxolimab. CDR3 residues: CASRDRAYNEQFF. The CDR3 DNA follows: TGTGCCAGCCGGGACAGGGCCTACAATGAGCAGTTCTTC.